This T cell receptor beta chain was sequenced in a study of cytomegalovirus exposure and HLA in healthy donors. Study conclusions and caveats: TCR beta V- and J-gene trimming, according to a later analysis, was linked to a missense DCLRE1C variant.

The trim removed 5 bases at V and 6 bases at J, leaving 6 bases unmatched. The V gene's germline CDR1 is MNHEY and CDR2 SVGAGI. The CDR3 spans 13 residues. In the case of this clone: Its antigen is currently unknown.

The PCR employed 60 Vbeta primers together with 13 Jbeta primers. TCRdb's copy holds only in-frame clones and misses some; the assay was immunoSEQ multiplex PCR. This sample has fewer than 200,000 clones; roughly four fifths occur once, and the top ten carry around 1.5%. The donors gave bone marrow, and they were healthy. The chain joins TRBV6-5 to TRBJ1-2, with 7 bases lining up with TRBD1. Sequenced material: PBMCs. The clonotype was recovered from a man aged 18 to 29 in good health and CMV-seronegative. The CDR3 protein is CASSRDRVDGYTF. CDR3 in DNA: TGTGCCAGCAGTCGCGACAGGGTGGATGGCTACACCTTC.